The present T cell receptor beta chain was sequenced within a study of graft-versus-host responses after intestinal transplantation. Study summary: Each recipient received a multivisceral, liver-intestinal, or isolated intestinal graft. Induction with anti-thymocyte globulin, then tacrolimus and steroids for approximately three years, was given to all recipients. General study findings and limits: Early post-transplant declines in HvG were associated with peak levels of circulating GvH clones. Recipient-marrow GvH clones were detected, some having first appeared in ileum or blood.

This CDR3 comprises 16 residues. Germline CDR1 is SGHNT and CDR2 is YYREEE (reference sequence). Trimming removed 6 bases at V and 1 base at J, with 19 bases between. This clone was seen a single time. Its specificity is not known. Method: immunoSEQ multiplex PCR; TCRdb's copy keeps in-frame clones and lacks some. The sample lists around 100,000 clones; approximately 93% were seen once. The sequence derives from a human donor who was the organ donor for an intestinal transplant. This sequence joins TRBV5-4 and TRBJ1-2, with a tentative D call TRBD1 (6 bases). The specimen was unstimulated CD8+ T cells sorted from spleen or lymph node cells, collected before transplant. As DNA, the CDR3 is TGTGCCAGCACCCGAAGAAAAGGGGGGAGTAACTATGGCTACACCTTC. Its protein is CASTRRKGGSNYGYTF.